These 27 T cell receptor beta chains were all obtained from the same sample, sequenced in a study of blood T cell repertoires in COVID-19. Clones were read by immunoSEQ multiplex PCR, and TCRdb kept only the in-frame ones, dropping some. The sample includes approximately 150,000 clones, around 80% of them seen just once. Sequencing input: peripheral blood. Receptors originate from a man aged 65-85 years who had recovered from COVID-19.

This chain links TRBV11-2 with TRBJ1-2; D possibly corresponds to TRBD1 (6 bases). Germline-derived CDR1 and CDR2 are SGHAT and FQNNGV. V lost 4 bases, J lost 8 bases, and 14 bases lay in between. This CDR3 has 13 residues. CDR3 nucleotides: TGTGCCAGCAGCTCACGACAGGATGGAGGCTACACCTTC. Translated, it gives CASSSRQDGGYTF.

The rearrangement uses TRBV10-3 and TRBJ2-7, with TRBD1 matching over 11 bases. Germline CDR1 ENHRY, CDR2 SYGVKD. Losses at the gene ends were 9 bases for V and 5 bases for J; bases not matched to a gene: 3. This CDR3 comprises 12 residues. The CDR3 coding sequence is TGTGCCATAAGGACAGGGGGCCACGAGCAGTACTTC. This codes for CAIRTGGHEQYF.

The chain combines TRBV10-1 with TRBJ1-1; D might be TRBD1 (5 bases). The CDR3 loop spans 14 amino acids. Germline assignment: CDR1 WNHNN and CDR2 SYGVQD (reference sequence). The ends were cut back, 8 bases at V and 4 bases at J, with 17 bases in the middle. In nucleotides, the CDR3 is TGCGCCAGCGCCCCGGGGCCGGGAGGCACTGAAGCTTTCTTT. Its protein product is CASAPGPGGTEAFF.

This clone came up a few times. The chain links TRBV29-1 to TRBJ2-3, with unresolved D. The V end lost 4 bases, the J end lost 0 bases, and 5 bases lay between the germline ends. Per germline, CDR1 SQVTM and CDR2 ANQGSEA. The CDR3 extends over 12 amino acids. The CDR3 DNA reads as TGCAGCGTTGTCCATAGCACAGATACGCAGTATTTT. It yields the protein CSVVHSTDTQYF.

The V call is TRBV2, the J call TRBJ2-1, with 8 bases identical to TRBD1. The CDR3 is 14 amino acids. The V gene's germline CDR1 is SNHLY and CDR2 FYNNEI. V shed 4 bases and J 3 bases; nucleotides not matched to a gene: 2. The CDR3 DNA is TGTGCCAGCAGTGTGGACAGGGACTACAATGAGCAGTTCTTC. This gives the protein CASSVDRDYNEQFF.

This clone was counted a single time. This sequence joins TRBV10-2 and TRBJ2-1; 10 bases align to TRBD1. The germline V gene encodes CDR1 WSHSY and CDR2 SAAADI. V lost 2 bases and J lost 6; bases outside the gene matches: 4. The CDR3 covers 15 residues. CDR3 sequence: CASSEVGTGANEQFF. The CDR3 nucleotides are TGCGCCAGCAGTGAGGTTGGGACAGGGGCCAATGAGCAGTTCTTC.

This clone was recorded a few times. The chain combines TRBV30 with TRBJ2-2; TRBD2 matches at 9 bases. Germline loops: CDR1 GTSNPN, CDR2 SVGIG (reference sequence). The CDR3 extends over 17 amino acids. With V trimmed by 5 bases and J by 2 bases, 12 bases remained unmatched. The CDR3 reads CAWAPRREGLNTGELFF. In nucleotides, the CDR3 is TGTGCCTGGGCCCCTCGGCGGGAGGGCCTTAACACCGGGGAGCTGTTTTTT.

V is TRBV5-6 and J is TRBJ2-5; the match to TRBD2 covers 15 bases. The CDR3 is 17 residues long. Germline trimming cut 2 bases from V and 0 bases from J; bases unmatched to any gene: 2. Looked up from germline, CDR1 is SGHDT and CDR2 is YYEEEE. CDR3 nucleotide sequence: TGTGCCAGCAGCTTAGGACTAGCGGGAGGGTACCAAGAGACCCAGTACTTC. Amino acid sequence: CASSLGLAGGYQETQYF.

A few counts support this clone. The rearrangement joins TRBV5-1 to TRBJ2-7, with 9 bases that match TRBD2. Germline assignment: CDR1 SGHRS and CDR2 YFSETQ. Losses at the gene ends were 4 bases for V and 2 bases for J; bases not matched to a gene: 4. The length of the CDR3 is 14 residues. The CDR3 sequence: CASSPSGMAYEQYF. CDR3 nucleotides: TGCGCCAGCAGCCCTAGCGGGATGGCCTACGAGCAGTACTTC.

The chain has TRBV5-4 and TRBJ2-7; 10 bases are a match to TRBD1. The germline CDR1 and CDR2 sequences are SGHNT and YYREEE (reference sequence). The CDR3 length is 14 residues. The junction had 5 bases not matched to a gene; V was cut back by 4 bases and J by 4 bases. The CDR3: CASSAGTGVYEQYF. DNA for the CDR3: TGTGCCAGCAGCGCCGGGACAGGGGTATACGAGCAGTACTTC.

CDR3 in DNA: TGTGCCAGCAGCTACCGACCCGCGGGTTCACCCCTCCACTTT. Protein: CASSYRPAGSPLHF. The chain links TRBV14 to TRBJ1-6; no firm D call. The V gene lost 5 bases and the J gene lost 9 bases, with 14 bases spanning the gap. Germline assignment: CDR1 SGHDN and CDR2 FVKESK. The CDR3 spans 14 residues.

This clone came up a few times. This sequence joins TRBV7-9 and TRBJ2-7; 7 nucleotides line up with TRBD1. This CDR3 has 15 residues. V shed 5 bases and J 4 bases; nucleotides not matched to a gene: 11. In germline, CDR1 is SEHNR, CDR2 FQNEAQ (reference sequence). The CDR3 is CASSDTSGQTYEQYF. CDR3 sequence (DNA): TGTGCCAGCAGCGATACTTCGGGACAGACATACGAGCAGTACTTC.

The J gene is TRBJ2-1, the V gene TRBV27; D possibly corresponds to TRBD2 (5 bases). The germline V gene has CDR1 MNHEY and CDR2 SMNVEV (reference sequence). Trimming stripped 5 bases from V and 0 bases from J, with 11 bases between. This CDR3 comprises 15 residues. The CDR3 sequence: CASSDGLLSYNEQFF. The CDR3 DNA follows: TGTGCCAGCAGTGACGGACTGCTCTCCTACAATGAGCAGTTCTTC.

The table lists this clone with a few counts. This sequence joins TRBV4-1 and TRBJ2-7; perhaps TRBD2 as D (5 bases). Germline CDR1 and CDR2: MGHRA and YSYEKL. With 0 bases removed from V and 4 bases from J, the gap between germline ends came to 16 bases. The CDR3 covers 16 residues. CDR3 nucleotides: TGCGCCAGCAGCCAAGAGGCGGGCTCAGCCTTATACGAGCAGTACTTC. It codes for CASSQEAGSALYEQYF.

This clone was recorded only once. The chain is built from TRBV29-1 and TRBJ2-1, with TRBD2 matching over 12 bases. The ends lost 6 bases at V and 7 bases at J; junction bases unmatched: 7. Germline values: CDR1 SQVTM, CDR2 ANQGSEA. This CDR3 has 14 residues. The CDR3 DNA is TGCAGCGTGAACGGACTAGCGGGATCTAATGAGCAGTTCTTC. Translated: CSVNGLAGSNEQFF.

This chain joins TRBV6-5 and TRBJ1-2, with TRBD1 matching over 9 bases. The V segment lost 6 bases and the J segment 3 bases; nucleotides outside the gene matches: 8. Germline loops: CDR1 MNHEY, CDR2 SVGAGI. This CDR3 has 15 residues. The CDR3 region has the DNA TGTGCCAGCAGACCGGGACAGGGTTCGGACTATGGCTACACCTTC. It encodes CASRPGQGSDYGYTF.

Here the CDR3 DNA reads TGTGCCAGCAGCTCCAATCGGGGACTAGCGTACTACGAGCAGTACTTC. Amino acids: CASSSNRGLAYYEQYF. V usage is TRBV7-8 and J usage is TRBJ2-7; 10 nucleotides align to TRBD2. Unmatched junction bases numbered 9, after V lost 4 bases and J lost 3 bases. The CDR3 contains 16 residues. Germline assignment: CDR1 SGHVS and CDR2 FQNEAQ.

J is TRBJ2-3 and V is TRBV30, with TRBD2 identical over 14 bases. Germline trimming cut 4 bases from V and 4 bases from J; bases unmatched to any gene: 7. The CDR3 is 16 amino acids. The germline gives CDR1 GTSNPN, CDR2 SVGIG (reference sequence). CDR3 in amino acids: CAWTPGLAGAADTQYF. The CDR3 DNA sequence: TGTGCCTGGACCCCGGGACTAGCGGGAGCCGCAGATACGCAGTATTTT. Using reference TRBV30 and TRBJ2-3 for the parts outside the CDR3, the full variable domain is SQTIHQWPATLVQPVGSPLSLECTVEGTSNPNLYWYRQAAGRGLQLLFYSVGIGQISSEVPQNLSASRPQDRQFILSSKKLLLSDSGFYLCAWTPGLAGAADTQYFGPGTRLTVL.

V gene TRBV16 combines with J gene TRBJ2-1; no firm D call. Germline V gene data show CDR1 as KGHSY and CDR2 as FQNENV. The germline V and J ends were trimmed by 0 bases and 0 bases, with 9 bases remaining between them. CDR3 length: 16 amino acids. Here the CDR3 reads CASSQSPLSSYNEQFF. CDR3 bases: TGTGCCAGCAGCCAATCTCCCCTGAGCTCCTACAATGAGCAGTTCTTC.

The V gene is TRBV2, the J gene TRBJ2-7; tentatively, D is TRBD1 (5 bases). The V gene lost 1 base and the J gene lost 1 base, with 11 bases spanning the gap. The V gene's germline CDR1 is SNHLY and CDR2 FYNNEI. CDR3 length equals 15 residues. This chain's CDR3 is CASSEGWGRSYEQYF. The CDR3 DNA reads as TGTGCCAGCAGTGAAGGATGGGGCAGATCCTACGAGCAGTACTTC. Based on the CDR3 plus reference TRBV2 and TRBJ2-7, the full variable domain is EPEVTQTPSHQVTQMGQEVILRCVPISNHLYFYWYRQILGQKVEFLVSFYNNEISEKSEIFDDQFSVERPDGSNFTLKIRSTKLEDSAMYFCASSEGWGRSYEQYFGPGTRLTVT.

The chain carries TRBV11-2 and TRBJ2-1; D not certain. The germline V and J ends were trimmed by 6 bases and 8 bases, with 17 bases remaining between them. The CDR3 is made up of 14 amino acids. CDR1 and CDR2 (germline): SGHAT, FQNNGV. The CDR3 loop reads CASRQQYGSDEQFF. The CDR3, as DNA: TGTGCCAGCAGGCAACAGTATGGCTCTGATGAGCAGTTCTTC.

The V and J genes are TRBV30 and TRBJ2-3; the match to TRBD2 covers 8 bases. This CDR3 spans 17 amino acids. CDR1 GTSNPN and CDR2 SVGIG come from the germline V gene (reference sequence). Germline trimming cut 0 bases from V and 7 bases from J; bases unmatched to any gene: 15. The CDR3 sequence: CAWSVIPGLEFSHTQYF. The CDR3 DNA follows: TGTGCCTGGAGTGTAATTCCGGGACTAGAGTTTTCCCATACGCAGTATTTT.

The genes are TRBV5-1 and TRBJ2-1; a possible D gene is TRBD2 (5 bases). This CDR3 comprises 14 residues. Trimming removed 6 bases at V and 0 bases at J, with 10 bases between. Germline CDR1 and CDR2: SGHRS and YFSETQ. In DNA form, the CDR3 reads TGCGCCAGCACCCCCGGGGACTCCTACAATGAGCAGTTCTTC. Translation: CASTPGDSYNEQFF.

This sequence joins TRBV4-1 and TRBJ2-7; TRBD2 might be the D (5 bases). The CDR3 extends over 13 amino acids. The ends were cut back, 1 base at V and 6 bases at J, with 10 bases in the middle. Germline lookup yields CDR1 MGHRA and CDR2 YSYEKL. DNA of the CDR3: TGCGCCAGCAGCCAAGGGACTGCACTCGAGCAGTACTTC. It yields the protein CASSQGTALEQYF.

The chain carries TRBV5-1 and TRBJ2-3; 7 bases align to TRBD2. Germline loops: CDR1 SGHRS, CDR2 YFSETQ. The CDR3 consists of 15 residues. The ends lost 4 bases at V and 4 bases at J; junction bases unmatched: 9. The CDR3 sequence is CASSPPEGGADTQYF. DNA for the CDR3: TGCGCCAGCAGCCCCCCTGAGGGAGGGGCAGATACGCAGTATTTT.

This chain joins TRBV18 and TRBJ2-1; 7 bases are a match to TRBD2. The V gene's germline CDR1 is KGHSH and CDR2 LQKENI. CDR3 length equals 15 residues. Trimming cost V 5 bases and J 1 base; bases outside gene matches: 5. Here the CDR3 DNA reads TGTGCCAGCTCATCACTAGCGTCATCCTACAATGAGCAGTTCTTC. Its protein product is CASSSLASSYNEQFF.

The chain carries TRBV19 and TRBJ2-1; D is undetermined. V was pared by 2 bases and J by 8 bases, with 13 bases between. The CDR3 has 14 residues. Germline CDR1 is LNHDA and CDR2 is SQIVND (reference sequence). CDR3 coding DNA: TGTGCCAGTAGTATAAGATCTGAGGAAGATGAGCAGTTCTTC. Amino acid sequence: CASSIRSEEDEQFF.